This is a list of T cell receptor beta chains from one sample in a study of graft-versus-host responses after intestinal transplantation. The protocol was immunoSEQ multiplex PCR, while the TCRdb copy is restricted to in-frame clones and leaves out a portion. The table shows around 14,000 clones, with approximately 38% occurring only once. Sequenced here: alloreactive CD8+ T cells from a mixed lymphocyte reaction culture, sampled before intestinal transplant. The receptor set was obtained from a human patient who received an intestinal transplant. Both conserved end residues are part of each CDR3. Fields, in order: CDR3 length, D gene, clone size, V gene, J gene, CDR3 protein. D genes are given only for firm matches. Not all rows give a size; the values are once, few, many and, for expanded clones, a class.

>16|.|.|TRBV4-1|TRBJ2-1
CASSRLPGEAYNEQFF
>10|.|.|TRBV2|TRBJ1-3
CASPGVTIYF
>13|.|.|TRBV9|TRBJ1-2
CASSVDLVDGYTF
>14|.|few|TRBV2|TRBJ2-7
CASSEVPGYYEQYF
>9|.|.|TRBV5-8|TRBJ1-2
CASRPEDTF
>13|.|.|TRBV4-1|TRBJ1-2
CASSRAGGYGYTF
>12|TRBD1|.|TRBV29-1|TRBJ2-7
CSVMTGSYEQYF
>14|.|.|TRBV27|TRBJ1-5
CASSLVGGYQPQHF
>15|.|few|TRBV4-1|TRBJ2-5
CASSFQQRAAETQYF
>15|.|.|TRBV27|TRBJ1-2
CASSFGAGATPGYTF
>14|TRBD2|few|TRBV5-1|TRBJ2-7
CASSFSGSGAEQYF
>11|.|few|TRBV10-2|TRBJ2-1
CASSLGGEQFF
>13|.|.|TRBV6-6|TRBJ2-7
CASSLTGVLEQYF
>16|TRBD1|.|TRBV7-2|TRBJ2-3
CASSLGDRTSTDTQYF
>15|TRBD2|.|TRBV4-2|TRBJ2-1
CASRLAGGLLDEQFF
>14|.|.|TRBV15|TRBJ2-7
CATSRGTSSYEQYF
>15|.|few|TRBV7-9|TRBJ2-6
CASSSTESGANVLTF
>15|.|few|TRBV19|TRBJ2-7
CASAWSAGGFYEQYF
>14|.|few|TRBV5-4|TRBJ2-7
CASSSRDTSYEQYF
>14|.|few|TRBV27|TRBJ2-7
CASSFGRSSYEQYF
>12|.|few|TRBV7-9|TRBJ2-1
CASSPSYNEQFF
>13|.|.|TRBV2|TRBJ2-7
CASSEVVTYEQYF
>17|.|.|TRBV7-9|TRBJ2-3
CASSLALEDFRTDTQYF
>12|.|.|TRBV29-1|TRBJ2-7
CSVNTGRHEQYF
>14|TRBD2|.|TRBV6-5|TRBJ2-7
CASSWTSGAYEQYF
>14|.|.|TRBV4-1|TRBJ2-5
CASSQANTQETQYF